These T cell receptor beta chains were read from a single sample in a study of cytomegalovirus exposure and HLA in healthy donors. The assay was immunoSEQ multiplex PCR, and TCRdb's table has in-frame clones only and misses some. Of some 130,000 clones listed, about 80% are singletons. The material sequenced was PBMCs. These receptors all stem from a man aged 25-45 years in good health and CMV-seropositive. Each CDR3 is given with its conserved first and last residue. The D gene is left open where the match is weak. The size entry is marked missing in some rows and otherwise reads once, few, many or a size class.

CDR3 length,J gene,D gene,clone size,V gene,CDR3 protein,CDR3 DNA
13,TRBJ2-7,.,.,TRBV7-2,CASNFQGRDEQYF,TGTGCCAGCAATTTCCAGGGTCGGGACGAGCAGTACTTC
16,TRBJ1-1,TRBD1,.,TRBV7-2,CASSFRTGRGNTEAFF,TGTGCCAGCAGCTTCCGGACAGGCCGGGGTAACACTGAAGCTTTCTTT
18,TRBJ2-6,.,.,TRBV7-3,CASSFGVKVRAGANVLTF,TGTGCCAGCAGCTTTGGGGTCAAAGTGAGGGCTGGGGCCAACGTCCTGACTTTC
15,TRBJ2-1,.,many,TRBV10-3,CAIGGIGGKNNEQFF,TGTGCCATCGGGGGGATTGGCGGGAAAAACAATGAGCAGTTCTTC
15,TRBJ2-7,.,.,TRBV18,CASSPYATDLYEQYF,TGTGCCAGCTCACCATACGCGACAGACCTCTACGAGCAGTACTTC
13,TRBJ1-2,TRBD1,.,TRBV5-4,CASRGDRGHGYTF,TGTGCCAGCAGGGGGGACAGGGGGCATGGCTACACCTTC
14,TRBJ2-3,TRBD1,.,TRBV18,CASSLGTGTDTQYF,TGTGCCAGCTCACTAGGGACAGGGACGGATACGCAGTATTTT
13,TRBJ1-2,TRBD1,few,TRBV6-5,CASSLDRVEGYTF,TGTGCCAGCAGCCTCGACAGGGTCGAGGGCTACACCTTC
13,TRBJ2-3,.,few,TRBV7-9,CASSLGPTDTQYF,TGTGCCAGCAGCTTGGGGCCCACAGATACGCAGTATTTT
14,TRBJ1-2,.,once,TRBV5-4,CASSLAAERYGYTF,TGTGCCAGCAGCTTGGCGGCAGAGCGCTATGGCTACACCTTC
16,TRBJ2-7,TRBD2,few,TRBV7-2,CASSLKRGSGRYEQYF,TGTGCCAGCAGCTTAAAGAGGGGCAGCGGGAGATACGAGCAGTACTTC
12,TRBJ2-7,.,.,TRBV7-2,CATTGTTYEQYF,TGTGCCACCACCGGGACAACCTACGAGCAGTACTTC
13,TRBJ1-2,.,.,TRBV5-5,CASSLDELYGYTF,TGTGCCAGCAGCTTGGACGAGCTATATGGCTACACCTTC
13,TRBJ1-2,TRBD1,.,TRBV29-1,CSVSDRGPYGYTF,TGCAGCGTCTCGGACAGGGGGCCCTATGGCTACACCTTC
15,TRBJ1-2,.,.,TRBV4-3,CASSQDRGDGYGYTF,TGCGCCAGCAGCCAAGATCGGGGGGATGGCTATGGCTACACCTTC
12,TRBJ2-5,.,.,TRBV7-9,CASSFGVETQYF,TGTGCCAGCAGCTTCGGGGTAGAGACCCAGTACTTC
12,TRBJ1-2,.,.,TRBV28,CASRAGVGGYTF,TGTGCCAGCAGAGCAGGGGTTGGGGGCTACACCTTC
14,TRBJ1-1,.,.,TRBV5-1,CASSLSPTVYEAFF,TGCGCCAGCAGCTTGTCCCCAACAGTATATGAAGCTTTCTTT
17,TRBJ2-2,TRBD2,.,TRBV18,CASSPLGGTDFAGELFF,TGTGCCAGCTCACCTCTGGGGGGGACGGACTTTGCCGGGGAGCTGTTTTTT
15,TRBJ2-7,.,.,TRBV5-1,CASSLALQGSYEQYF,TGCGCCAGCAGCTTGGCCCTGCAGGGCTCCTACGAGCAGTACTTC
14,TRBJ2-7,.,.,TRBV11-2,CASSHTGFGYEQYF,TGTGCCAGCAGTCATACAGGGTTCGGGTACGAGCAGTACTTC
15,TRBJ2-1,.,.,TRBV9,CASSVEGTKGNEQFF,TGTGCCAGCAGCGTAGAGGGGACAAAGGGGAATGAGCAGTTCTTC
12,TRBJ2-7,.,once,TRBV6-1,CASNLQVYEQYF,TGTGCCAGCAATCTACAGGTCTACGAGCAGTACTTC
16,TRBJ2-7,TRBD2,.,TRBV6-6,CASSSLLAGVPYEQYF,TGTGCCAGCAGTTCTCTCCTAGCGGGAGTACCCTACGAGCAGTACTTC
14,TRBJ1-1,.,.,TRBV6-5,CASKQLNGGVEAFF,TGTGCCAGCAAACAATTAAATGGGGGGGTCGAAGCTTTCTTT
15,TRBJ2-1,.,.,TRBV18,CASSPNSGFYNEQFF,TGTGCCAGCTCACCAAATTCCGGGTTCTACAATGAGCAGTTCTTC
14,TRBJ1-4,.,.,TRBV19,CASSNRPPWEKLFF,TGTGCCAGTAGTAACAGGCCCCCGTGGGAAAAACTGTTTTTT
15,TRBJ1-2,.,.,TRBV7-2,CASSLEAWRNYGYTF,TGTGCCAGCAGCTTAGAAGCTTGGAGGAACTATGGCTACACCTTC
14,TRBJ2-1,.,.,TRBV11-3,CASSHGSSYNEQFF,TGTGCCAGCAGCCACGGGAGCTCCTACAATGAGCAGTTCTTC
14,TRBJ1-2,TRBD1,.,TRBV6-1,CASSEDRGAHGYTF,TGTGCCAGCAGTGAAGACAGGGGGGCCCATGGCTACACCTTC
14,TRBJ2-1,.,.,TRBV10-1,CASSERRVLNEQFF,TGCGCCAGCAGTGAGCGCAGGGTACTCAATGAGCAGTTCTTC
13,TRBJ2-7,.,.,TRBV19,CASSIDQGYEQYF,TGTGCCAGTAGTATAGATCAGGGCTACGAGCAGTACTTC
16,TRBJ2-1,.,.,TRBV7-7,CASSLAPGGHYNEQFF,TGTGCCAGCAGCTTAGCTCCCGGGGGTCACTACAATGAGCAGTTCTTC
13,TRBJ2-7,TRBD2,.,TRBV18,CASSESGTFEQYF,TGTGCCAGCTCAGAGAGCGGGACGTTCGAGCAGTACTTC
16,TRBJ2-2,TRBD1,once,TRBV23-1,CASSLSRDRTTGELFF,TGCGCCAGCAGTTTATCCCGGGACAGGACGACCGGGGAGCTGTTTTTT
16,TRBJ1-6,TRBD1,.,TRBV9,CASSVRDRGADSPLHF,TGTGCCAGCAGCGTGCGGGACAGGGGTGCGGATTCACCCCTCCACTTT
12,TRBJ1-2,TRBD1,few,TRBV5-4,CASSSDRDGYTF,TGTGCCAGCAGCTCGGACAGGGATGGCTACACCTTC
14,TRBJ2-2,TRBD2,.,TRBV29-1,CSAQSGRLTGELFF,TGCAGCGCTCAAAGCGGGAGGTTAACCGGGGAGCTGTTTTTT
14,TRBJ2-3,.,.,TRBV7-9,CASSRIRGTDTQYF,TGTGCCAGCAGCAGAATACGGGGCACAGATACGCAGTATTTT
13,TRBJ1-5,.,few,TRBV10-1,CASSAGGGQPQHF,TGCGCCAGCAGTGCGGGGGGCGGTCAGCCCCAGCATTTT
15,TRBJ2-7,TRBD2,.,TRBV5-6,CASSLRTSGPREQYF,TGTGCCAGCAGCCTTAGGACTAGCGGGCCTCGCGAGCAGTACTTC
14,TRBJ2-1,.,.,TRBV5-1,CASSLTHAYNEQFF,TGCGCCAGCAGCTTAACTCATGCTTACAATGAGCAGTTCTTC
15,TRBJ2-1,.,once,TRBV6-1,CASSRTPSSYNEQFF,TGTGCCAGCAGCCGCACTCCGAGCTCCTACAATGAGCAGTTCTTC
16,TRBJ1-3,TRBD1,.,TRBV7-2,CASSLWTGPSGNTIYF,TGTGCCAGCAGCTTATGGACAGGGCCCTCTGGAAACACCATATATTTT
14,TRBJ2-7,TRBD1,.,TRBV11-2,CASSLPPGGAEQYF,TGTGCCAGCAGCTTACCCCCAGGGGGAGCCGAGCAGTACTTC
14,TRBJ1-1,.,.,TRBV6-4,CASSGQVLNTEAFF,TGTGCCAGCAGTGGACAGGTTTTGAACACTGAAGCTTTCTTT
14,TRBJ2-7,TRBD1,.,TRBV5-1,CASSIGQGGYEQYF,TGCGCCAGCAGCATCGGACAGGGTGGCTACGAGCAGTACTTC
14,TRBJ1-1,.,.,TRBV10-3,CAISATALNTEAFF,TGTGCCATCAGCGCGACAGCCTTGAACACTGAAGCTTTCTTT
13,TRBJ2-5,.,.,TRBV5-8,CASSLARWATQYF,TGTGCCAGCAGCTTGGCCCGGTGGGCGACCCAGTACTTC
10,TRBJ1-1,.,.,TRBV29-1,CSGLLTEAFF,TGCAGCGGTTTACTCACTGAAGCTTTCTTT
17,TRBJ1-2,.,.,TRBV7-8,CASSLRTPRGGYYGYTF,TGTGCCAGCAGCTTAAGGACACCCCGAGGGGGATACTATGGCTACACCTTC
14,TRBJ2-1,TRBD1,.,TRBV7-2,CASRSGTGDNEQFF,TGTGCCAGCAGATCCGGGACAGGGGACAATGAGCAGTTCTTC
15,TRBJ2-1,TRBD2,.,TRBV14,CASSQGSGDYNEQFF,TGTGCCAGCAGCCAAGGGAGCGGGGATTACAATGAGCAGTTCTTC
13,TRBJ2-4,.,.,TRBV29-1,CSVESLAKNIQYF,TGCAGCGTTGAATCGTTAGCCAAAAACATTCAGTACTTC